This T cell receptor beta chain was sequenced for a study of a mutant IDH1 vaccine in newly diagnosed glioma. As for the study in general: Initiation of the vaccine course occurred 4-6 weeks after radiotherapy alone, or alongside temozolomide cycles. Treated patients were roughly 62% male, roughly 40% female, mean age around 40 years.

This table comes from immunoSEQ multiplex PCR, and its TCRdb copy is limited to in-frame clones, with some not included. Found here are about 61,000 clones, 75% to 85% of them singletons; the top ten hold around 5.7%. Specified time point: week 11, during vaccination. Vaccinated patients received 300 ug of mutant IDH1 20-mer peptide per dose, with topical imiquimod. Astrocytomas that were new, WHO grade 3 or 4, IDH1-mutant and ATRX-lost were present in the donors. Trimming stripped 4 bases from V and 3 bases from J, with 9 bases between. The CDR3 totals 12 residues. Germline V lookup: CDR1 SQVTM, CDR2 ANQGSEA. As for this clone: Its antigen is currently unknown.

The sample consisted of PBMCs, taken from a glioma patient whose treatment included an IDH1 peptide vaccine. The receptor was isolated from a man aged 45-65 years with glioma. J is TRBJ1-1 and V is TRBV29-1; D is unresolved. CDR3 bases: TGCAGCGTTGCTGCTGTTTACACTGAAGCTTTCTTT. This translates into CSVAAVYTEAFF.